The rows below give T cell receptor beta chains drawn from one sample of a study of blood T cell repertoires in COVID-19. Profiling relied on immunoSEQ multiplex PCR, and the TCRdb table lists in-frame clones only, not all of them. The table has roughly 150,000 clones, around 82% seen once. Sequencing was performed on peripheral blood. These receptors were collected from an elderly man with COVID-19, enrolled during active disease. Both conserved end residues are part of each CDR3. The order of the fields is V gene, clone size, J gene, D gene, CDR3 DNA, CDR3 protein. A D gene is named only where the DNA matches it firmly. Only part of the rows carry a size: once, few, many, or a class if the clone is expanded.

TRBV7-9	.	TRBJ2-2	.	TGTGCCAGCAGCTTCGGGGGCGGGGAGCTGTTTTTT	CASSFGGGELFF
TRBV10-3	.	TRBJ2-1	TRBD2	TGTGCCATCAGTGAAGGTAGCGGGCAAAGCAATGAGCAGTTCTTC	CAISEGSGQSNEQFF
TRBV9	.	TRBJ2-1	.	TGTGCCAGCAGTCCCAGGGTAAGGGATGAGCAGTTCTTC	CASSPRVRDEQFF
TRBV3-1/TRBV3-2	.	TRBJ1-4	.	TGTGCCAGCAGCCAACTGGAAAAACTGTTTTTT	CASSQLEKLFF
TRBV19	.	TRBJ1-2	TRBD1	TGTGCCAGTAGGCCGGAGGGGGCGGGTAACTATGGCTACACCTTC	CASRPEGAGNYGYTF
TRBV6-2/TRBV6-3	.	TRBJ1-2	.	TGTGCCAGCAGTTATGCCGGCTATGGCTACACCTTC	CASSYAGYGYTF
TRBV4-3	few	TRBJ1-5	TRBD1	TGCGCCAGCAGCCAGGATCAGGGGGGTGCTCAGCCCCAGCATTTT	CASSQDQGGAQPQHF
TRBV18	.	TRBJ1-2	TRBD1	TGTGCCAGCACCAACCGGGACAGGGTCATCGGCTACACCTTC	CASTNRDRVIGYTF
TRBV5-5	.	TRBJ1-5	TRBD1	TGTGCCAGCAGCCAGACAGGGCTGAATCAGCCCCAGCATTTT	CASSQTGLNQPQHF
TRBV12-3/TRBV12-4	.	TRBJ1-2	.	TGTGCCAGCAGTTTTAGTAACTATGGCTACACCTTC	CASSFSNYGYTF
TRBV9	once	TRBJ1-5	TRBD1	TGTGCCAGCGCGGTGAGTGGGACAGCTAATCAGCCCCAGCATTTT	CASAVSGTANQPQHF
TRBV5-1	.	TRBJ1-6	TRBD1	TGCGCCAGCAGCTTGGCCCAGGGGGAGTTTTCACCCCTCCACTTT	CASSLAQGEFSPLHF
TRBV2	.	TRBJ2-1	TRBD1	TGTGCCAGCAGGGCCGGGACAGGGTTTGAGCAGTTCTTC	CASRAGTGFEQFF
TRBV20-1	.	TRBJ1-3	.	TGCAGTGCTAGTCTACAGGGAAGAGGAAACACCATATATTTT	CSASLQGRGNTIYF
TRBV3-1/TRBV3-2	.	TRBJ2-2	.	TGTGCCAGCAGCCCGGCCGGGACTTGGAACACCGGGGAGCTGTTTTTT	CASSPAGTWNTGELFF
TRBV19	many	TRBJ2-3	TRBD1	TGTGCCAGTAGTCCCTGGACAGGGGGCAGTACAGATACGCAGTATTTT	CASSPWTGGSTDTQYF
TRBV12-5	.	TRBJ1-5	TRBD1	TGTGCTAGTGGTGCTAACAGGGGGAACGGTCAGCCCCAGCATTTT	CASGANRGNGQPQHF
TRBV5-1	.	TRBJ1-3	TRBD1	TGCGCCAGCAGCTTGGCGACAGGGGCTGGAAACACCATATATTTT	CASSLATGAGNTIYF
TRBV28	few	TRBJ1-5	.	TGTGCCAGCAGTTGGCAGGCCTTCAATCAGCCCCAGCATTTT	CASSWQAFNQPQHF
TRBV6-5	.	TRBJ2-7	.	TGTGCCAGCTGGAGATCCCCCGGTGGCGGCTACGAGCAGTACTTC	CASWRSPGGGYEQYF
TRBV4-1	.	TRBJ1-5	.	TGCGCCAGCAGCCAAGATTCGGGGTATAGCAATCAGCCCCAGCATTTT	CASSQDSGYSNQPQHF
TRBV5-4	.	TRBJ1-3	.	TGTGCCAGCAGCCCTGGGACTTCGGCTGGAAACACCATATATTTT	CASSPGTSAGNTIYF
TRBV6-1	.	TRBJ1-1	.	TGTGCCAGCAGTGAAGAACCAGCGAGGACTGAAGCTTTCTTT	CASSEEPARTEAFF
TRBV5-4	.	TRBJ1-1	TRBD1	TGTGCCAGCAGCTTACGACAGGGGCGGGGTACTGAAGCTTTCTTT	CASSLRQGRGTEAFF
TRBV7-9	.	TRBJ1-4	TRBD1	TGTGCCAGCAGCCCTGGCCAGGGGGCGCGAGAAAAACTGTTTTTT	CASSPGQGAREKLFF
TRBV5-5	.	TRBJ1-4	.	TGTGCCAGCAGCCAACAAGGACTTAATGAAAAACTGTTTTTT	CASSQQGLNEKLFF
TRBV6-5	.	TRBJ1-2	.	TGTGCCAGCAGTCGGTATCACGGGGAATACTATGGCTACACCTTC	CASSRYHGEYYGYTF
TRBV27	.	TRBJ2-1	TRBD2	TGTGCCAGCACCGGACTAGCGGGGTACAATGAGCAGTTCTTC	CASTGLAGYNEQFF
TRBV19	.	TRBJ2-2	.	TGTGCCAGTAGTTCTCTCAGGGTAAACACCGGGGAGCTGTTTTTT	CASSSLRVNTGELFF
TRBV27	.	TRBJ1-5	TRBD1	TGTGCCAGCAGTTTACAGGGACAGGGGTATCAGCCCCAGCATTTT	CASSLQGQGYQPQHF
TRBV6-5	.	TRBJ2-2	TRBD2	TGTGCCAGCAAAGAGATGGGGGGGGACACCGGGGAGCTGTTTTTT	CASKEMGGDTGELFF
TRBV5-4	.	TRBJ1-2	TRBD1	TGTGCCAGCAGCTCAGGGGACAGGGATAACTATGGCTACACCTTC	CASSSGDRDNYGYTF
TRBV24-1	.	TRBJ1-5	.	TGTGCCACCAGCGACAGGTCTAATCAGCCCCAGCATTTT	CATSDRSNQPQHF
TRBV19	.	TRBJ1-3	.	TGTGCCAGTAGTCCGCTTGGGGCTAGAGACTCTGGAAACACCATATATTTT	CASSPLGARDSGNTIYF
TRBV6-6	.	TRBJ1-4	.	TGTGCCAGCAGTACCTCGGGGGGTAAGGAAAAACTGTTTTTT	CASSTSGGKEKLFF
TRBV4-1	.	TRBJ2-7	.	TGCGCCAGCAGCCGGGCAGCAGTTGAATCCTACGAGCAGTACTTC	CASSRAAVESYEQYF
TRBV2	.	TRBJ1-2	TRBD1	TGTGCCAGCAGTGTATCCACAGGGGGAGGCTATGGCTACACCTTC	CASSVSTGGGYGYTF
TRBV7-2	once	TRBJ1-1	.	TGTGCCAGCAGCGCAACGGGTCGTAACACTGAAGCTTTCTTT	CASSATGRNTEAFF
TRBV5-5	few	TRBJ1-1	.	TGTGCCAGCAGCTTACAGGGGAACACTGAAGCTTTCTTT	CASSLQGNTEAFF
TRBV21-1	.	TRBJ2-1	.	TGTGCCAGCAGCAAAGAGCCCCGGAGGGCCGCAAATGAGCAGTTCTTC	CASSKEPRRAANEQFF
TRBV5-4	.	TRBJ2-5	TRBD2	TGTGCCAGCAGCGAAAGCGGGGGGGGCCAAGAGACCCAGTACTTC	CASSESGGGQETQYF
TRBV9	.	TRBJ2-3	TRBD1	TGTGCCAGCAGCGTATGGGGCAGGGGGACAGATACGCAGTATTTT	CASSVWGRGTDTQYF
TRBV6-5	.	TRBJ2-7	TRBD1	TGTGCCAGCCACTATCCGGGACAGACCTACGAGCAGTACTTC	CASHYPGQTYEQYF